What follows describes a single T cell receptor beta chain. The sample originates from a study of cytomegalovirus exposure and HLA in healthy donors. With 60 Vbeta and 13 Jbeta primers, the PCR was carried out. The table came from immunoSEQ multiplex PCR; TCRdb's copy has only in-frame clones and leaves some out. This table has about 140,000 clones, 79% appearing once. Germline CDR1 and CDR2: MNHEY and SMNVEV (reference sequence). V lost 5 bases, J lost 2 bases, and 10 bases stayed unmatched. This CDR3 has 16 amino acids. The chain combines TRBV27 with TRBJ2-7; 9 nucleotides line up with TRBD1. This clonotype was obtained from a man in his forties in good health and CMV-seropositive. Material: PBMCs. The CDR3 DNA is TGTGCCAGCAGTAAACGGACAGGGGATGGGCCCTACGAGCAGTACTTC. This translates into CASSKRTGDGPYEQYF.